The 2 T cell receptor beta chains below all came from one sample that was sequenced in a study of T-cell reconstitution after alpha-beta-depleted transplantation in children. Using unique molecular identifiers, the investigators prepared the TCRbeta library. TCRdb re-analysed the PCR reads in MiXCR, keeping a single row per CDR3 protein. Of 300,000 or so distinct CDR3 sequences listed, approximately 23% are singletons. Specimen: PBMCs, mostly from graft donor cells, collected 180 days after TCRalphabeta/CD19-depleted stem cell transplant. These receptors all come from a male patient aged 5 to 17 who had a stem cell transplant for acute lymphoblastic leukemia, so the T cells may come from the graft donor.

The sample holds a few counts of this clonotype. The V and J genes are TRBV5-1 and TRBJ2-7; D gene ambiguous. V shed 4 bases and J shed 2 bases, with 10 bases lying between them. Germline V gene lookup returns CDR1 SGHRS and CDR2 YFSETQ. The CDR3 is made up of 13 amino acids. The CDR3 protein is CASSDSLPYEQYF. CDR3 DNA: TGCGCCAGCAGCGATAGCCTCCCCTACGAGCAGTACTTC.

The V gene is TRBV27, the J gene TRBJ2-2; 7 nucleotides align to TRBD2. The CDR3 has 13 residues. Germline values: CDR1 MNHEY, CDR2 SMNVEV (reference sequence). The V segment lost 4 bases and the J segment 6 bases; nucleotides outside the gene matches: 2. This CDR3 is CASSWGGAGELFF. CDR3 coding DNA: TGTGCCAGCAGTTGGGGGGGGGCCGGGGAGCTGTTTTTT.